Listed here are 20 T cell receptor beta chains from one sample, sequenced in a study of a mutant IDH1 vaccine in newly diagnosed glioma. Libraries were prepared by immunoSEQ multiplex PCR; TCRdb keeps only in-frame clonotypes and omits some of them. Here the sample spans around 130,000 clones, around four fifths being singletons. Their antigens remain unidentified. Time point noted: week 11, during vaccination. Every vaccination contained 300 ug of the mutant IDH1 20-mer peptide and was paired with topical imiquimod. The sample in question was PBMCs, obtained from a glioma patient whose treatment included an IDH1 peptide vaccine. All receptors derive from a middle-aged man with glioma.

In DNA, the CDR3 is TGTGCCAGTAGTATCTCGGTGGGGGGACTAGTTTTTCCCGGGGAGCTGTTTTTT. It encodes CASSISVGGLVFPGELFF. The V gene is TRBV19, the J gene TRBJ2-2; 8 positions match TRBD2. CDR1 and CDR2 (germline): LNHDA, SQIVND (reference sequence). The CDR3 is 18 amino acids. Trimming at V came to 3 bases and at J to 6 bases, leaving 15 bases not matched to a gene.

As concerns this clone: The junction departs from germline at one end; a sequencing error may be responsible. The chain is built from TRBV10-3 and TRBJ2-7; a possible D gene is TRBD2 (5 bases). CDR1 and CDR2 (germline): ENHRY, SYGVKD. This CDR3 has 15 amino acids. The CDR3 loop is CASSYSGNGYYEQYF. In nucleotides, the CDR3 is TGTGCCAGCAGTTACTCGGGGAACGGCTACTACGAGCAGTACTTC.

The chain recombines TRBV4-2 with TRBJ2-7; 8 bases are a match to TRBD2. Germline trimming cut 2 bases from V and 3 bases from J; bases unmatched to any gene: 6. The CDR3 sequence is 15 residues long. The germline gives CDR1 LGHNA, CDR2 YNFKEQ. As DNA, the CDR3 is TGTGCCAGCAGCCAATCTCGGGGGGGCCTCTACGAGCAGTACTTC. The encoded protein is CASSQSRGGLYEQYF.

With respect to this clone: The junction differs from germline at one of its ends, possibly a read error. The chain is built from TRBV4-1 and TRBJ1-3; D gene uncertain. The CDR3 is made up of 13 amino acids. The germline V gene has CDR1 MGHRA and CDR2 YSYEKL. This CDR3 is CASSQDGIGPPGF. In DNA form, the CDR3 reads TGCGCCAGCAGCCAAGATGGAATAGGGCCCCCAGGTTTT.

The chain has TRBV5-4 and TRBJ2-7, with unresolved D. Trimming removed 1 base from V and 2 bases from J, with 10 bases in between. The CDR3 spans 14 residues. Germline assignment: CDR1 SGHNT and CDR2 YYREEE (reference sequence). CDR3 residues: CASSLQLIAYEQYF. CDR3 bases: TGTGCCAGCAGCTTGCAGCTGATCGCCTACGAGCAGTACTTC. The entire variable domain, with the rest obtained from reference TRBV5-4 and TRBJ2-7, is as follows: ETGVTQSPTHLIKTRGQQVTLRCSSQSGHNTVSWYQQALGQGPQFIFQYYREEENGRGNFPPRFSGLQFPNYSSELNVNALELDDSALYLCASSLQLIAYEQYFGPGTRLTVT.

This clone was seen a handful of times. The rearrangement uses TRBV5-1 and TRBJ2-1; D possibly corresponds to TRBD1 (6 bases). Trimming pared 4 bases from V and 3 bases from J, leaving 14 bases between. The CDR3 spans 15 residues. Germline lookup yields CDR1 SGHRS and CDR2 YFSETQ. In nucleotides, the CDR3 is TGCGCCAGCAGCATTACAGGGATCGGCTACAATGAGCAGTTCTTC. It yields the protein CASSITGIGYNEQFF. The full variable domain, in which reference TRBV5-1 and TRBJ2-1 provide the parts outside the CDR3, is KAGVTQTPRYLIKTRGQQVTLSCSPISGHRSVSWYQQTPGQGLQFLFEYFSETQRNKGNFPGRFSGRQFSNSRSEMNVSTLELGDSALYLCASSITGIGYNEQFFGPGTRLTVL.

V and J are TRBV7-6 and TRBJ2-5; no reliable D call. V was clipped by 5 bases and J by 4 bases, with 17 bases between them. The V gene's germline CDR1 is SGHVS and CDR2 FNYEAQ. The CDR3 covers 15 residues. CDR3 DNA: TGTGCCAGCAGCCCGAAGGGCGAGGTGGCAGAGACCCAGTACTTC. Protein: CASSPKGEVAETQYF.

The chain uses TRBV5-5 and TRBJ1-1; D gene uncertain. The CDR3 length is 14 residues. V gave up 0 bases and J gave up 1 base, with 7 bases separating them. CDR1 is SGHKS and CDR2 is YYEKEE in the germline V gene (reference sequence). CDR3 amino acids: CASSLGVENTEAFF. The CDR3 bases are TGTGCCAGCAGCTTGGGTGTGGAGAACACTGAAGCTTTCTTT.

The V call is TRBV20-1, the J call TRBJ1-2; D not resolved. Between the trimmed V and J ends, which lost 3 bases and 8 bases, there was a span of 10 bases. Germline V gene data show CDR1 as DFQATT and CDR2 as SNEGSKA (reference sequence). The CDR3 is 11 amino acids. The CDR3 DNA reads TGCAGTGCTAGCGTGTGGTACGGCTACACCTTC. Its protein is CSASVWYGYTF.

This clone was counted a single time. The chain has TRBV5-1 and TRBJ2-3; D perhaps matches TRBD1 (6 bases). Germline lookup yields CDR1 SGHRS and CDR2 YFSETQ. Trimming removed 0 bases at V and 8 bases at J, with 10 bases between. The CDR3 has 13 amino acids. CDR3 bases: TGCGCCAGCAGCTTGGGACAGGAGGCTACGCAGTATTTT. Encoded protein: CASSLGQEATQYF.

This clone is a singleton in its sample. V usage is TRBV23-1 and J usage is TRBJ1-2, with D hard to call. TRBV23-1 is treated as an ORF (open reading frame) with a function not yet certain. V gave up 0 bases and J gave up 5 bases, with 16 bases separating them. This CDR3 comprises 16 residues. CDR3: CASSQSVGGGQYGYTF. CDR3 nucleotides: TGCGCCAGCAGTCAATCGGTTGGCGGCGGCCAGTATGGCTACACCTTC.

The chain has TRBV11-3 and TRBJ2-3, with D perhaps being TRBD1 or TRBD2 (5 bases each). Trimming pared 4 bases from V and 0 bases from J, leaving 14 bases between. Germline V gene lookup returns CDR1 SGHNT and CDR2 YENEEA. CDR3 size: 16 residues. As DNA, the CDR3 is TGTGCCAGCAGCTCCGGGACGCTCACCAGCACAGATACGCAGTATTTT. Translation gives CASSSGTLTSTDTQYF.

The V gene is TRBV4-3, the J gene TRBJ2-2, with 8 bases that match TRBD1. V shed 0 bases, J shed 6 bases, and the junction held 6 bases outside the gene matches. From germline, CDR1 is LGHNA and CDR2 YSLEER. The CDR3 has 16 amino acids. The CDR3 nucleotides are TGCGCCAGCAGCCAAGATATTCCAGGGGGCGCCGGGGAGCTGTTTTTT. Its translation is CASSQDIPGGAGELFF.

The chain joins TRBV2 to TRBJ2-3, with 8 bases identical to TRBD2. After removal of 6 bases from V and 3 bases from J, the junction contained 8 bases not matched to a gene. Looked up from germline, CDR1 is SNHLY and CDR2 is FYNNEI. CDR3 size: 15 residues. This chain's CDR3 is CASRRRPSGTDTQYF. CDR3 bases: TGTGCCAGCAGAAGAAGGCCTAGCGGGACAGATACGCAGTATTTT.

The chain's CDR3 is CASSFSSGSGETQYF. CDR3 DNA: TGTGCCAGCAGTTTCTCTAGCGGGAGTGGGGAGACCCAGTACTTC. This rearrangement joins TRBV27 to TRBJ2-5; TRBD2 agrees at 10 bases. The germline CDR1 and CDR2 sequences are MNHEY and SMNVEV (reference sequence). Unmatched junction bases numbered 6, after V lost 3 bases and J lost 5 bases. The CDR3 sequence is 15 residues long.

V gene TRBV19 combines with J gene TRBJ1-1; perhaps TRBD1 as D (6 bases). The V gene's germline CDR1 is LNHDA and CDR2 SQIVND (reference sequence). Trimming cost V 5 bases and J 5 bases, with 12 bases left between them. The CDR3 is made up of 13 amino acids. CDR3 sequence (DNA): TGTGCCAGTAGTGCGGACAGCTTTACTGAAGCTTTCTTT. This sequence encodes CASSADSFTEAFF.

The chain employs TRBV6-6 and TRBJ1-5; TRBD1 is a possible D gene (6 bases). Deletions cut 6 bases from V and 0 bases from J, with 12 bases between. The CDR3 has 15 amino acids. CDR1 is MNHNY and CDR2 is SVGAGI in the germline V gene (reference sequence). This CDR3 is CASSLQGFSNQPQHF. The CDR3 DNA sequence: TGTGCCAGCAGCTTACAGGGTTTTAGCAATCAGCCCCAGCATTTT.

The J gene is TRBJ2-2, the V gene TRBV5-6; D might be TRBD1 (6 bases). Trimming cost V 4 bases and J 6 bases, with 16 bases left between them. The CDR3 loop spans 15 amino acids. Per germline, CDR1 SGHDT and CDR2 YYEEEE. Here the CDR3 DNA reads TGTGCCAGCAGCCAAGGACAGATAGGGGCCGGGGAGCTGTTTTTT. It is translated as CASSQGQIGAGELFF.

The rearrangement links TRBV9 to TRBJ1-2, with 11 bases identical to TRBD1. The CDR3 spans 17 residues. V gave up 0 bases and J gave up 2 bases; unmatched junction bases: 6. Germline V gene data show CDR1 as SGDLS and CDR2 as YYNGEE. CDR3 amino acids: CASSVGSRTGGNYGYTF. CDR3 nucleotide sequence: TGTGCCAGCAGCGTAGGGTCAAGGACAGGGGGCAACTATGGCTACACCTTC.

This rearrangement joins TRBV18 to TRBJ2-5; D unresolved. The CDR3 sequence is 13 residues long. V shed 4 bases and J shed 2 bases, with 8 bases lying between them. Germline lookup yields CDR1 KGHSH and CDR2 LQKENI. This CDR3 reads CASSLGIQETQYF. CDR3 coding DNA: TGTGCCAGCTCACTTGGCATTCAAGAGACCCAGTACTTC.